The 27 T cell receptor beta chains below come from one sample, sequenced in a study of Tregs in tolerant kidney transplant recipients. The protocol was immunoSEQ multiplex PCR, while the TCRdb copy is restricted to in-frame clones and leaves out a portion. The table records 75,000 to 80,000 clones, roughly 90% of them present only once. The material sequenced was Tregs from blood, taken before the transplant. The receptors stem from a human donor who received a combined kidney and bone marrow transplant.

The rearrangement joins TRBV6-6 to TRBJ2-7; TRBD1 aligns across 12 bases. Germline CDR1 and CDR2: MNHNY and SVGAGI (reference sequence). The CDR3 sequence is 15 residues long. Unmatched junction bases numbered 10, after V lost 6 bases and J lost 7 bases. The CDR3 DNA reads TGTGCCAGCAGGGAACCGGGACAGGGGGCGGAGGAGCAGTACTTC. Translation: CASREPGQGAEEQYF.

This rearrangement joins TRBV18 to TRBJ1-1; TRBD1 might be the D (5 bases). The CDR3 is made up of 15 amino acids. Germline CDR1 and CDR2: KGHSH and LQKENI. V gave up 6 bases and J gave up 4 bases, with 18 bases separating them. The CDR3 bases are TGTGCCAGCTCCCAGCGGGAGGGACGGATCACTGAAGCTTTCTTT. Translated, it gives CASSQREGRITEAFF.

The DNA for the CDR3 is TGTGCCATCATACTAGCGGGAGGCAAGACCCAGTACTTC. Translation: CAIILAGGKTQYF. The rearrangement joins TRBV10-3 to TRBJ2-5, with TRBD2 matching 12 bases. CDR1 is ENHRY and CDR2 is SYGVKD in the germline V gene. This CDR3 region has 13 residues. With V trimmed by 7 bases and J by 6 bases, 3 bases remained unmatched.

V usage is TRBV6-5 and J usage is TRBJ2-7; D is possibly TRBD1 or TRBD2 (5 bases each). The germline gives CDR1 MNHEY, CDR2 SVGAGI. Trimming removed 5 bases at V and 2 bases at J, with 10 bases between. This CDR3 contains 13 residues. The CDR3 DNA is TGTGCCAGCAGTCCCGGGACCACCTACGAGCAGTACTTC. The encoded protein is CASSPGTTYEQYF.

The V gene is TRBV29-1, the J gene TRBJ2-2, with D tentatively TRBD2 (6 bases). From germline, CDR1 is SQVTM and CDR2 ANQGSEA. There are 13 residues in the CDR3. V was clipped by 7 bases and J by 3 bases, with 12 bases between them. The CDR3 nucleotides are TGCAGCGCTGGGGGGTGGGACACCGGGGAGCTGTTTTTT. This gives the protein CSAGGWDTGELFF.

The genes are TRBV7-3 and TRBJ2-1; D is unclear. CDR1 SGHTA and CDR2 FQGTGA come from the germline V gene. CDR3 size: 15 residues. Trimming removed 2 bases from V and 4 bases from J, with 12 bases in between. This chain's CDR3 is CASSLEQITYNEQFF. In nucleotides, the CDR3 is TGTGCCAGCAGCTTAGAACAGATAACTTACAATGAGCAGTTCTTC.

This chain uses TRBV6-5 with TRBJ2-7; TRBD1 is a possible D gene (5 bases). Germline V gene data show CDR1 as MNHEY and CDR2 as SVGAGI. The germline V and J ends were trimmed by 0 bases and 6 bases, with 9 bases remaining between them. This CDR3 spans 13 amino acids. This CDR3 is CASSYSVTVEQYF. Here the CDR3 DNA reads TGTGCCAGCAGTTACTCTGTGACAGTCGAGCAGTACTTC.

The V and J genes are TRBV5-4 and TRBJ2-1; TRBD2 matches at 9 bases. Germline lookup yields CDR1 SGHNT and CDR2 YYREEE (reference sequence). This CDR3 contains 16 residues. The ends lost 4 bases at V and 5 bases at J; junction bases unmatched: 10. The CDR3 nucleotides read TGTGCCAGCAGCCCTCGTAGCGGGAGACAAAACAATGAGCAGTTCTTC. Amino acids: CASSPRSGRQNNEQFF. The full variable domain, with the rest looked up from reference TRBV5-4 and TRBJ2-1, is ETGVTQSPTHLIKTRGQQVTLRCSSQSGHNTVSWYQQALGQGPQFIFQYYREEENGRGNFPPRFSGLQFPNYSSELNVNALELDDSALYLCASSPRSGRQNNEQFFGPGTRLTVL.

This chain links TRBV5-1 with TRBJ2-1; 8 bases match TRBD1. The CDR3 length is 15 residues. V lost 4 bases, J lost 2 bases, and 5 bases stayed unmatched. Germline V gives CDR1 SGHRS, CDR2 YFSETQ. For the CDR3, the DNA is TGCGCCAGCAGCCTGACAGGGGAAACCTACAATGAGCAGTTCTTC. Its translation: CASSLTGETYNEQFF.

The sample holds one count of this clone. The chain recombines TRBV5-5 with TRBJ2-7; D unclear. The CDR3 is made up of 16 amino acids. Germline V lookup: CDR1 SGHKS, CDR2 YYEKEE (reference sequence). V was shortened by 0 bases and J by 4 bases, with 17 bases between the two germline ends. CDR3 region: CASSLEVGSPTYEQYF. CDR3 DNA: TGTGCCAGCAGCTTGGAGGTCGGCTCACCGACTTACGAGCAGTACTTC.

The J gene is TRBJ2-1, the V gene TRBV15; weak D call: TRBD1 (5 bases). Germline V gene sequence: CDR1 LNHNV, CDR2 YYDKDF (reference sequence). CDR3 length: 16 amino acids. Trimming removed 3 bases at V and 4 bases at J, with 16 bases between. The CDR3, as DNA: TGTGCCACCAGCAGGGCAGGGCAGGGAATTTACAATGAGCAGTTCTTC. Translation gives CATSRAGQGIYNEQFF.

The chain carries TRBV6-5 and TRBJ1-2, with D possibly being TRBD1 (5 bases). The CDR3 spans 15 residues. The V gene's germline CDR1 is MNHEY and CDR2 SVGAGI. Trimming removed 1 base at V and 8 bases at J, with 17 bases between. The CDR3 DNA reads TGTGCCAGCAGTTACTACGGGACTCCCCCGAGGGGCTACACCTTC. It specifies CASSYYGTPPRGYTF.

The chain employs TRBV5-1 and TRBJ1-1, with 10 bases aligning to TRBD1. The germline CDR1 and CDR2 sequences are SGHRS and YFSETQ. The CDR3 sequence is 14 residues long. The V segment lost 3 bases and the J segment 4 bases; nucleotides outside the gene matches: 3. CDR3 bases: TGCGCCAGCAGCTGGGGACAGGGGATCACTGAAGCTTTCTTT. This encodes CASSWGQGITEAFF.

The chain links TRBV28 to TRBJ2-7; D is undetermined. Germline V gene sequence: CDR1 MDHEN, CDR2 SYDVKM. The CDR3 runs 12 residues. The germline V and J ends were trimmed by 1 base and 7 bases, with 8 bases remaining between them. CDR3 DNA: TGTGCCAGCAGTTTATCCTGGAGTGAGCAGTACTTC. Residues: CASSLSWSEQYF.

The chain couples TRBV7-2 to TRBJ2-4, with TRBD1 matching over 8 bases. Germline CDR1 is SGHTA and CDR2 is FQGNSA. V was pared by 0 bases and J by 8 bases, with 3 bases of the junction left unmatched. CDR3 length equals 14 residues. The CDR3 here is CASSLAQQGDIQYF. The CDR3 nucleotides are TGTGCCAGCAGCTTAGCGCAACAGGGGGACATTCAGTACTTC.

V usage is TRBV6-5 and J usage is TRBJ1-4; D uncertain. In germline, CDR1 is MNHEY, CDR2 SVGAGI. This CDR3 has 14 amino acids. The V end lost 6 bases, the J end lost 8 bases, and 16 bases lay between the germline ends. The CDR3 here is CASRFTVKEEKLFF. The CDR3 DNA reads TGTGCCAGCAGGTTTACAGTAAAGGAGGAAAAACTGTTTTTT.

V usage is TRBV5-6 and J usage is TRBJ1-6; maybe TRBD1 (5 bases). Trimming cost V 0 bases and J 10 bases, with 14 bases left between them. Germline V gives CDR1 SGHDT, CDR2 YYEEEE. CDR3 size: 15 residues. The CDR3 protein is CASSLEHRGGSPLHF. CDR3 coding DNA: TGTGCCAGCAGCTTGGAACATAGGGGAGGATCACCCCTCCACTTT. The full variable domain, completed using reference TRBV5-6 and TRBJ1-6, is DAGVTQSPTHLIKTRGQQVTLRCSPKSGHDTVSWYQQALGQGPQFIFQYYEEEERQRGNFPDRFSGHQFPNYSSELNVNALLLGDSALYLCASSLEHRGGSPLHFGNGTRLTVT.

In DNA form, the CDR3 reads TGTGCCAGCAGCTCCAGGGACTTACGTTTCCCTCATGAGCAGTTCTTC. Its translation is CASSSRDLRFPHEQFF. The chain recombines TRBV11-2 with TRBJ2-1; D may be TRBD2 (6 bases). CDR3 length equals 16 residues. Germline V gives CDR1 SGHAT, CDR2 FQNNGV. The germline V and J ends were trimmed by 4 bases and 8 bases, with 21 bases remaining between them.

This chain joins TRBV13 and TRBJ2-5, with 7 bases matching TRBD1. The J call may be faulty, since TRBJ2-7 better matches the DNA end. The CDR3 totals 18 residues. Per the germline V gene, CDR1 is PRHDT and CDR2 is FYEKMQ (reference sequence). The chain's CDR3 is CASSPGHWPGQMSSEQYF. The CDR3 coding sequence is TGTGCCAGCAGCCCGGGACATTGGCCGGGACAGATGTCTAGCGAGCAGTACTTC.

The J gene is TRBJ2-7, the V gene TRBV10-3; 10 nucleotides match TRBD2. V lost 7 bases to trimming and J lost 2 bases; unmatched junction nucleotides: 5. This CDR3 region has 14 residues. CDR1 is ENHRY, CDR2 SYGVKD, per germline. CDR3 amino acids: CAITGTSDTYEQYF. DNA for the CDR3: TGTGCCATCACCGGGACTAGCGACACCTACGAGCAGTACTTC.

The chain uses TRBV5-1 and TRBJ1-4, with D possibly TRBD1 on 6 matching bases. The V gene's germline CDR1 is SGHRS and CDR2 YFSETQ. The CDR3 runs to 15 residues. Trimming took 4 bases from V and 6 from J, leaving 16 bases between them. The DNA of the CDR3 is TGCGCCAGCAGCACAAACCAGGGGCAACATGAAAAACTGTTTTTT. Its protein product is CASSTNQGQHEKLFF.

The rearrangement links TRBV11-1 to TRBJ2-7; D is perhaps TRBD1 or TRBD2 (5 bases each). The germline gives CDR1 SGHAT, CDR2 FQDESV (reference sequence). V was cut by 2 bases and J by 4 bases, with 15 bases left in between. CDR3 length: 15 residues. This CDR3 is CASSLNARGVYEQYF. The CDR3 DNA follows: TGTGCCAGCAGCTTAAACGCGCGAGGGGTATACGAGCAGTACTTC.

V gene TRBV7-2 combines with J gene TRBJ1-1; D may be TRBD1 (5 bases). Between the trimmed V and J ends, which lost 5 bases and 4 bases, there was a span of 17 bases. CDR3 length: 15 residues. Germline assignment: CDR1 SGHTA and CDR2 FQGNSA. The DNA of the CDR3 is TGTGCCAGCAGCCCGAGAACGGGGCGATTCACTGAAGCTTTCTTT. This encodes CASSPRTGRFTEAFF.

The J gene is TRBJ2-4, the V gene TRBV5-1; TRBD1 aligns across 8 bases. Looked up from germline, CDR1 is SGHRS and CDR2 is YFSETQ. The CDR3 length is 13 residues. J gave up 8 bases and V 3 bases, and 4 bases lay outside the gene matches. The CDR3 reads CASSSLDRDIQYF. Here the CDR3 DNA reads TGCGCCAGCAGCTCATTGGACAGGGACATTCAGTACTTC. Full variable domain (rest looked up from reference TRBV5-1 and TRBJ2-4): KAGVTQTPRYLIKTRGQQVTLSCSPISGHRSVSWYQQTPGQGLQFLFEYFSETQRNKGNFPGRFSGRQFSNSRSEMNVSTLELGDSALYLCASSSLDRDIQYFGAGTRLSVL.

The CDR3, as DNA: TGTGCCAGCAGCTCTATGACAGGGGGTTGGGAAAAACTGTTTTTT. It translates to CASSSMTGGWEKLFF. The rearrangement joins TRBV7-9 to TRBJ1-4; 9 nucleotides align to TRBD1. The CDR3 has 15 residues. Trimming removed 4 bases from V and 8 bases from J; junction bases left unmatched: 8. In germline, CDR1 is SEHNR, CDR2 FQNEAQ (reference sequence).

V and J are TRBV28 and TRBJ1-1; D remains unclear. The CDR3 runs 16 residues. V lost 6 bases to trimming and J lost 0 bases, with 17 bases between them. The germline V gene has CDR1 MDHEN and CDR2 SYDVKM. The CDR3 region is CASSRRWEVMNTEAFF. In DNA, the CDR3 is TGTGCCAGCAGCCGGAGGTGGGAGGTTATGAACACTGAAGCTTTCTTT.

The rearrangement uses TRBV5-1 and TRBJ2-1; D possibly corresponds to TRBD2 (6 bases). Germline V gene data show CDR1 as SGHRS and CDR2 as YFSETQ. V was pared by 0 bases and J by 7 bases, with 17 bases between. This CDR3 is built from 16 residues. CDR3 DNA: TGCGCCAGCAGCTTGGGCGCGGGACCTGGTGTGAATGAGCAGTTCTTC. This sequence encodes CASSLGAGPGVNEQFF.